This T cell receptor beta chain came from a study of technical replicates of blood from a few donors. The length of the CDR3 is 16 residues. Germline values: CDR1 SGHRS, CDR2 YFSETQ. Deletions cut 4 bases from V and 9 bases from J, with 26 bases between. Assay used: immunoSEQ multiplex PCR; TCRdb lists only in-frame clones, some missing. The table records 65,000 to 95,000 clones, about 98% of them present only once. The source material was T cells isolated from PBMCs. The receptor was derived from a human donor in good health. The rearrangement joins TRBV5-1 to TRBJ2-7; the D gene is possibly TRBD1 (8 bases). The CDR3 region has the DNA TGCGCCAGCAGCGGGGGGGACAGGCCGACCTACGAGCGGCAGTACTTC. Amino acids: CASSGGDRPTYERQYF.